The present T cell receptor (beta chain) was sequenced within a study of response to subunit inactivated influenza vaccine. In its sample, this clonotype was seen a few times. Its antigen is still unknown. Study findings and constraints: A suggestion made by the authors is that each seasonal influenza vaccination recruits few new T cells.

The CDR3 is 14 amino acids. In germline, CDR1 is SGHVS, CDR2 FQNEAQ. Deletions cut 5 bases from V and 9 bases from J, with 17 bases between. TCRdb passed the RT-PCR reads through MiXCR, listing each CDR3 protein once. The profile shows fewer than 750,000 distinct CDR3 sequences, about 14% of them singletons. The source is a man aged 50 to 60 who received an inactivated influenza vaccine. The chain uses TRBV7-8 and TRBJ1-5; no clear D. The sample in question was PBMCs from blood, obtained about 13 days after vaccination. CDR3 coding DNA: TGTGCCAGCAGCGCGGACGGGTTCTACTGGCCCCAGCATTTT. As protein: CASSADGFYWPQHF.